This entry is about one T cell receptor (beta chain). The antigen remains unidentified. This CDR3 contains 16 residues. Germline V lookup: CDR1 LNHDA, CDR2 SQIVND (reference sequence). V lost 5 bases to trimming and J lost 0 bases, with 13 bases between them. Assay: immunoSEQ multiplex PCR; the TCRdb copy retains only in-frame clones and omits some. This table holds just over 20,000 clones, around 83% found once. This specimen belongs to a study of T cells in narcolepsy. Overall study context: Donors had narcolepsy type 1 or type 2, or were healthy controls. Study-wide results and limits: No autoreactive T cell clone sequences appeared in some memory CD4+ repertoires. Healthy controls reportedly lacked the autoreactive clonotypes serially found in patients' blood.

The V gene is TRBV19, the J gene TRBJ2-2; D is unclear. The sequencing input was memory (CD45RA-) CD4+ T cells from blood. The receptor was isolated from a human donor in good health. The CDR3 loop is CASSLGGRANTGELFF. Written as DNA, the CDR3 is TGTGCCAGTAGTTTAGGTGGTCGCGCGAACACCGGGGAGCTGTTTTTT.